This T cell receptor beta chain was profiled in a study of T cell changes during pregnancy in multiple sclerosis. Here immunoSEQ multiplex PCR was the method, and the copy in TCRdb shows in-frame clones only, minus some. The repertoire holds about 23,000 clones, with 75% to 90% as singletons. The junction had 3 bases not matched to a gene; V was cut back by 0 bases and J by 1 base. Germline V gives CDR1 SGHNT, CDR2 YYREEE (reference sequence). This CDR3 spans 16 amino acids. The TCR originated in a female donor in good health, enrolled as a control in a pregnancy study. The rearrangement links TRBV5-4 to TRBJ2-3, with 9 bases fitting TRBD1. This specimen was CD4+ T cells from peripheral blood mononuclear cells, taken in the first trimester of pregnancy. The CDR3 protein is CASSLARDRGTDTQYF. DNA of the CDR3: TGTGCCAGCAGCTTGGCCCGGGACAGGGGCACAGATACGCAGTATTTT.